One sample yielded the 5 T cell receptor beta chains listed below, sequenced in a study of cytomegalovirus exposure and HLA in healthy donors. Data came from immunoSEQ multiplex PCR; TCRdb stores just in-frame clones and leaves some out. Of about 130,000 clones in the sample, roughly 89% were seen once. The material sequenced was PBMCs. These receptors were obtained from a woman aged 18 to 35 in good health and CMV-seropositive.

The chain carries TRBV19 and TRBJ1-2; no clear D gene. The CDR3 totals 12 residues. The V end was cut by 5 bases, the J end by 1 base, with 5 bases between. Germline CDR1 LNHDA, CDR2 SQIVND (reference sequence). DNA for the CDR3: TGTGCCAGTAGTTACGGTAACTATGGCTACACCTTC. Its protein product is CASSYGNYGYTF.

The chain uses TRBV7-9 and TRBJ2-5; D perhaps matches TRBD1 (6 bases). V was cut by 3 bases and J by 0 bases, with 8 bases left in between. From germline, CDR1 is SEHNR and CDR2 FQNEAQ (reference sequence). The CDR3 totals 14 residues. The CDR3: CASSFRTDQETQYF. The CDR3 DNA sequence: TGTGCCAGCAGCTTCCGGACAGACCAAGAGACCCAGTACTTC.

J is TRBJ2-7 and V is TRBV6-5; 10 bases match TRBD1. The germline CDR1 and CDR2 sequences are MNHEY and SVGAGI. This CDR3 is 13 amino acids long. J gave up 3 bases and V 6 bases, and 2 bases lay outside the gene matches. This chain's CDR3 is CASRRTGGYEQYF. Written as DNA, the CDR3 is TGTGCCAGCAGGAGGACAGGGGGCTACGAGCAGTACTTC.

The chain joins TRBV28 to TRBJ2-7; 8 positions agree with TRBD1. This CDR3 is 15 amino acids long. The V segment lost 6 bases and the J segment 3 bases; nucleotides outside the gene matches: 10. Per germline, CDR1 MDHEN and CDR2 SYDVKM. The CDR3 coding sequence is TGTGCCAGCAGAACTCAGGGGGCCTCTTTCTACGAGCAGTACTTC. Its protein is CASRTQGASFYEQYF.

The chain carries TRBV9 and TRBJ1-4; 9 bases are a match to TRBD1. The V segment lost 1 base and the J segment 6 bases; nucleotides outside the gene matches: 7. Per the germline V gene, CDR1 is SGDLS and CDR2 is YYNGEE. This CDR3 spans 16 amino acids. The CDR3 DNA follows: TGTGCCAGCAGCGTATCCGGACAGGGGACATATGAAAAACTGTTTTTT. Translating gives CASSVSGQGTYEKLFF. The full variable domain, in which reference TRBV9 and TRBJ1-4 provide the parts outside the CDR3, is DSGVTQTPKHLITATGQRVTLRCSPRSGDLSVYWYQQSLDQGLQFLIQYYNGEERAKGNILERFSAQQFPDLHSELNLSSLELGDSALYFCASSVSGQGTYEKLFFGSGTQLSVL.